The following is a TCR beta chain sequence with its context. No cognate antigen has been identified for it. The sample holds no much larger clone one base away, and base qualities are not on file. The germline V gene encodes CDR1 MNHNS and CDR2 SASEGT. For this chain, trimming is 11 bases at the V end and 8 bases at the J end, and the number of junction bases without a gene match is 7. The CDR3 numbers 11 residues from cysteine through phenylalanine. Only CDR3 DNA remains: 33 bases, in frame from the first base. This entry is derived from a study of cytomegalovirus exposure and HLA in healthy donors (dated by TCRdb to the late 2010s). With regard to the full study: An earlier analysis of approximately 640 of the donors reported 250 to 300 Gb of sequence data and 120 million or so unique TCR beta sequences from about 200 million T cells. An early release that covered approximately 600 HLA-typed donors contained about 300 gigabases of sequencing data and tens of millions of unique TCR sequences. The genetic ancestry cluster associated with self-reported Caucasian donors included 81% of the roughly 360 genotyped donors. The study aimed to test whether signatures of past pathogen exposure could be identified by cataloging public T cell receptors. Using immunosequencing, the study profiled T cell repertoires from 500 to 800 subjects and related those repertoires to cytomegalovirus serostatus. Along with the approximately 700-subject first cohort, a separate validation cohort of 120 different subjects was used. The study combined high-throughput TCR immunosequencing, statistical association of individual TCRs with disease status, and machine learning to predict cytomegalovirus infection status. In a later analysis, previously published TCR beta repertoires from some 640 donors were re-analyzed and high-resolution HLA genotyping was added so that TCR occurrence patterns could be studied. Rather than using new phenotypic data, the later analysis identified candidate immune exposures from TCR beta sequences and from how often those sequences occurred across donors. To decide whether each TCR beta V gene segment behaved as functional or pseudogenic, an earlier analysis of approximately 600 of the donors relied on high-throughput TCR beta sequencing. Alongside the repertoire data, information on donor age, sex, ethnicity and CMV serostatus was compiled. In a later genetic analysis, genome-wide SNP genotypes for about three fifths of the roughly 670 donors were used, and that subset was treated as a discovery cohort. All discovery cohort repertoires had been generated using a single sequencing platform. HLA typing included class I and class II loci at four-digit resolution. Typing coverage differed by locus: A, B, C, DRB1 and DQB1 were typed in roughly 620-630 donors, DQA1 in 500 to 550, DPA1 in 606, and DPB1 in just under 490. Roughly five DR-DQ haplotypes were handled as single units for association and clustering because linkage in the cohort was strong. Among roughly 400 genotyped donors of the cohort, an average of around 250,000 unique TCR beta nucleotide sequences was sequenced per donor, of which about 18% were non-productive. Summary of the overall study and its limitations: It was suggested by the authors that the approach could potentially be generalized to other disease states and immunological phenotypes. A total of roughly 160 TCR beta chains were listed by the study as associated with cytomegalovirus. Compared with equally common non-associated chains, HLA-associated TCR beta chains in a later analysis were more clonally expanded and had lower generation probabilities. A further reported finding was that TCR beta sequences accurately predicted the HLA-A and HLA-B alleles for most subjects in the first cohort. A later analysis reported that several top co-occurrence clusters appeared linked to parvovirus B19, influenza, CMV and Epstein-Barr virus. Most TCR sequences were observed very rarely across donors, whereas some public TCRs were present in many individuals. According to a later analysis, most CMV-associated TCR beta chains appeared to be HLA-restricted, and the HLA associations seemed to be driven largely by CMV exposure. Sequencing depth was assumed to be roughly uniform across donors in the presence/absence analyses, though that assumption may not hold. A later genetic analysis associated a missense DCLRE1C variant with V-gene and J-gene trimming of TCR beta chains, and an independent cohort replicated the association. A later analysis found that TCR association rates varied across HLA loci, with DRB1 alleles showing the most associated TCRs and HLA-C alleles the fewest. Because some donors lacked HLA typing at each locus, the association tests relied only on the typed subset. The sequencing pipeline was judged likely to have produced a cluster of highly shared sequence variants as a technical artifact. Assigning TCR associations to individual alleles was difficult when HLA alleles, especially DR and DQ, strongly co-occurred. The only immune exposure information available for the cohort was CMV serostatus. In both the original and validation cohorts, the classifier was reported to diagnose cytomegalovirus status with high specificity and sensitivity. According to a later genetic analysis, donors in an Asian-associated ancestry cluster had fewer N-insertions in productive TCRs than the roughly 670-donor mean. Some IMGT-functional V segments, including TRBV6-2 and TRBV6-3, could not be told apart with the 87-base-pair reads, so those segments were excluded. An earlier analysis of 587 of the donors showed that most TCR beta V segments appeared in productive rearrangements either about 87% or about 30% of the time, which broadly matched IMGT annotations. Correlated functional status among segregating V segments might reflect linkage disequilibrium, but an unknown experimental factor could not be ruled out. A later analysis associated about 17,000 TCR beta sequences with specific HLA alleles at a false discovery rate of 0.05. The earlier analysis of a few hundred of the donors excluded 15 to 20 rarely observed V segments, including chromosome 9 orphons, because counts were too low. This cohort had only TCR beta chains sequenced, and the lack of alpha or paired-chain data limited which features could be detected. A few of the identified cytomegalovirus-associated TCR beta chains were confirmed in vitro to be specific for cytomegalovirus antigens.

The cohort was made up of about 670 healthy bone marrow donors. Cohort members were all nominally healthy when sampled, although unrecorded immune exposures were likely present. The donor tested CMV seropositive, placing the donor among the approximately 290 seropositive members of the cohort. Each donor provided a peripheral blood sample, and peripheral blood mononuclear cells were used for TCR beta sequencing. The Qiagen DNeasy Blood Extraction Kit was used to extract genomic DNA from the blood cell samples. The library was built by means of the immunoSEQ multiplex PCR assay. A mixture of 60 forward primers for TCR Vbeta segments and 13 reverse primers for TCR Jbeta segments was used in the multiplex PCR. Amplification of the CDR3 region of rearranged TCR beta genes was performed with a multiplex PCR assay on genomic DNA. The Illumina HiSeq System was used to sequence the amplified TCR beta libraries as 87-base-pair reads. Per the original workflow: Across the 640 or so repertoires, a later analysis counted tens of millions of unique TCR beta chains, around 11 million of which were shared by at least two donors. To remove PCR and sequencing errors, raw reads were error-corrected and collapsed into unique sequences using a nearest-neighbor algorithm that merged closely related sequences. V, D and J gene segments were assigned by aligning CDR3 sequences to IMGT reference sequences. For a sequence to be retained, at least a six-nucleotide match to both a V gene segment and a J gene segment was required. Rearrangements were called productive when the CDR3 lacked stop codons and stayed in frame with V and J; all others were non-productive. Following IMGT convention, CDR3 was defined as the stretch from the second conserved V-encoded cysteine up to the conserved J-encoded phenylalanine. In an earlier analysis of more than 550 of the donors, sequences lacking an unambiguous match to a single V gene segment were excluded. An earlier analysis of under 750 of the donors called V segments functional above 56.7% productive rearrangements and segregating when the between-donor standard deviation exceeded 5%. A statistical classification framework was built for diagnosing cytomegalovirus status from the catalog of TCR beta chain sequences. V and J gene assignment, in a later analysis, came from comparing TCR nucleotide sequences with IMGT/GENE-DB human TR gene sequences. A later analysis assigned CDR3 sequences and most-parsimonious VDJ recombination scenarios with the TCRdist pipeline. A later analysis defined each TCR beta chain by its CDR3 amino acid sequence plus V-gene family, and excluded reads lacking a unique V-gene family. To address suspected cross-contamination and a sequencing artifact, a later analysis removed 592 highly shared, low-generation-probability nucleotide sequences. In a later analysis, a clonal expansion index for each public chain was calculated from normalized within-repertoire ranks of inferred template counts. Generation probabilities in a later analysis came from a VDJ recombination model fitted to out-of-frame rearrangements, and those results were checked against IGoR. Hypergeometric tests were used in a later analysis to score TCR-TCR, TCR-HLA and TCR-CMV co-occurrence, with a repertoire-size bias correction applied to the TCR pairs. False discovery rates were estimated in a later analysis by permuting HLA or CMV assignments 20 times. In a later analysis, co-occurring TCRs were grouped using DBSCAN, and TCRdist sequence similarity was added for clustering within HLA-allele-positive subsets. Repertoires with fewer than 30,000 or more than 120,000 public chains were left out of co-occurrence clustering, as were about 5 repertoires with anomalous nucleotide sharing. The source is immuneACCESS, and TCRdb retained only in-frame sequences with V and J called. Part of the clones is not carried over; for the studies checked, unresolved V genes explain less than half of this, and the remainder is unexplained. V, J and clone size were drawn from that table, and D and trimming were deduced from the DNA. Across this sample there are some 120,000 clones, with 75% seen only once. In total, the top ten clones hold less than 3.5% of the sample.

The rearrangement combines TRBV6-1 with TRBJ1-2, and 8 junction bases match TRBD1. The sequenced sample consisted of PBMCs. This receptor was obtained from a woman aged 40 to 50 in good health and CMV-seropositive. The DNA sequence is TGTGCCGGAACCAGGGGGCTAGGCTACACCTTC. Its protein is CAGTRGLGYTF.